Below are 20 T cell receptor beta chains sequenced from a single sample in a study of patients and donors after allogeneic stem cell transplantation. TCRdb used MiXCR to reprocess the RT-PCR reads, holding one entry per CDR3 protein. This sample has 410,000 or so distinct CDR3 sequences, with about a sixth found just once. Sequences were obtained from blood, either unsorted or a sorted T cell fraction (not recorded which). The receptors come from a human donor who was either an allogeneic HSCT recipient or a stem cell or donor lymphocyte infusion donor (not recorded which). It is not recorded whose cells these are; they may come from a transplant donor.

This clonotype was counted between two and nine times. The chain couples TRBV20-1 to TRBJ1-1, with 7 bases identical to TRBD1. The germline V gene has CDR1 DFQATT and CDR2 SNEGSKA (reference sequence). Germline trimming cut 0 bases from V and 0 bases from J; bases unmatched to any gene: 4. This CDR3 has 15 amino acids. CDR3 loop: CSARDEDRMNTEAFF. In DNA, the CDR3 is TGCAGTGCTAGAGATGAGGACAGGATGAACACTGAAGCTTTCTTT.

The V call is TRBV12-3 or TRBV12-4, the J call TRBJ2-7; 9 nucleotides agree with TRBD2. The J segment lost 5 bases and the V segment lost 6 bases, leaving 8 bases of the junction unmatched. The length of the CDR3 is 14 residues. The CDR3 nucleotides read TGTGCCAGCAGGGGCGGACTAGCGAACAACGAGCAGTACTTC. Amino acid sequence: CASRGGLANNEQYF.

CDR3 sequence (DNA): TGTGCCAGCAGCAACGAGGAGGAGGAGCGGTACTACGAGCAGTACTTC. As protein: CASSNEEEERYYEQYF. The chain uses TRBV21-1 and TRBJ2-7; the D segment call TRBD2 is taken from the table without a DNA check. TRBV21-1 is given as a pseudogene. The CDR3 runs to 16 residues.

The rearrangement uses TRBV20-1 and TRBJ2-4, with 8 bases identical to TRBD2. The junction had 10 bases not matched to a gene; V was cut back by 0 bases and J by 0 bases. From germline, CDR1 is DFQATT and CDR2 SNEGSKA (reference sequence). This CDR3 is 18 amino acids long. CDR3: CSARDGRLALLAKNIQYF. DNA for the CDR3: TGCAGTGCTAGAGATGGACGACTAGCGTTACTAGCCAAAAACATTCAGTACTTC.

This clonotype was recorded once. This CDR3 reads CASSRAQASPLHF. The CDR3 nucleotides are TGTGCCAGCAGCCGGGCCCAGGCATCACCCCTCCACTTT. The chain has TRBV9 and TRBJ1-6, with no clear D. Germline loops: CDR1 SGDLS, CDR2 YYNGEE. CDR3 length: 13 residues. V lost 4 bases, J lost 10 bases, and 12 bases lay in between.

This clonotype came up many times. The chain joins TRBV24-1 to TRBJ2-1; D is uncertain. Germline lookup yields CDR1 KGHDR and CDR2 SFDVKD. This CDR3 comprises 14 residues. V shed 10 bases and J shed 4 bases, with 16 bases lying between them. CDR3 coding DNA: TGTGCCACAAGTAGCACGGGCCGTTACAATGAGCAGTTCTTC. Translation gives CATSSTGRYNEQFF.

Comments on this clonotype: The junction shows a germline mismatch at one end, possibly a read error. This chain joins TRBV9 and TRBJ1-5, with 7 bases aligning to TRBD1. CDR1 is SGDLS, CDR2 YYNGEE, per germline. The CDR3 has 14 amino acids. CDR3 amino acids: CAISVGTVGQPQHF. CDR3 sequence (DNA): TGTGCCATCAGCGTAGGGACAGTCGGTCAGCCCCAGCATTTT.

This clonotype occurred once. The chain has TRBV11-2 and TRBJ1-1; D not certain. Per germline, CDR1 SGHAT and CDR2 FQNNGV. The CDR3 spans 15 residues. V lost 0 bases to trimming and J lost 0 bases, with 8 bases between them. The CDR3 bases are TGTGCCAGCAGCTTAGAGGAGTTTCTGAACACTGAAGCTTTCTTT. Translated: CASSLEEFLNTEAFF.

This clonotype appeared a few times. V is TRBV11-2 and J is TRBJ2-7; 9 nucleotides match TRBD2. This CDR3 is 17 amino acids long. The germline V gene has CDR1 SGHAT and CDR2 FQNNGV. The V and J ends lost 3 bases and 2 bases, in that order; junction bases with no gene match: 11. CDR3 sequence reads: CASSLRGGSPFPYEQYF. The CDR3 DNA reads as TGTGCCAGCAGCTTGCGGGGGGGGTCCCCGTTTCCCTACGAGCAGTACTTC.

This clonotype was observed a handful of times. The CDR3 here is CASSLQGAAGNTIYF. DNA of the CDR3: TGTGCCAGCAGTTTACAGGGGGCAGCTGGAAACACCATATATTTT. The V call is TRBV2, the J call TRBJ1-3; 9 nucleotides align to TRBD1. Germline CDR1 SNHLY, CDR2 FYNNEI. Trimming took 5 bases from V and 2 from J; bases not matched to a gene: 4. This CDR3 has 15 residues.

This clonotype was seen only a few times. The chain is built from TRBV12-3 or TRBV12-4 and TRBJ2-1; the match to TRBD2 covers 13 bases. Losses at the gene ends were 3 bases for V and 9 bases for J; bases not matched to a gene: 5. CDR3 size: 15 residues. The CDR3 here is CASSFGLAGAGEQFF. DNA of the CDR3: TGTGCCAGCAGTTTCGGACTAGCGGGAGCTGGTGAGCAGTTCTTC.

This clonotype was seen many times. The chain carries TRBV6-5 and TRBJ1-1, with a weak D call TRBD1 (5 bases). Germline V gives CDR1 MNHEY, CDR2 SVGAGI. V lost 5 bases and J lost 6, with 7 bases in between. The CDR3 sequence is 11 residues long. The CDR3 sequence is CASSRGSEAFF. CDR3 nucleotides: TGTGCCAGCAGTAGGGGTTCTGAAGCTTTCTTT.

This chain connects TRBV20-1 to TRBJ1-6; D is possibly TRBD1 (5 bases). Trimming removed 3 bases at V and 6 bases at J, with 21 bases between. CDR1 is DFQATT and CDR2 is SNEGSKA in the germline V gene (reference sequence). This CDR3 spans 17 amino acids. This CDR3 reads CSARDHRRPGSNSPLHF. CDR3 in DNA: TGCAGTGCTAGGGACCACAGGAGACCCGGTTCTAATTCACCCCTCCACTTT.

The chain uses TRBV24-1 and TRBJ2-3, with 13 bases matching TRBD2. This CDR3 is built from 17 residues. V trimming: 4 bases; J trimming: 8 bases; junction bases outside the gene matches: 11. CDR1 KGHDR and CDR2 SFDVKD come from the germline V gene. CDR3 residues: CATSELGLAGEEGTQYF. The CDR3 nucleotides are TGTGCCACCAGTGAACTAGGACTAGCGGGAGAGGAGGGTACGCAGTATTTT.

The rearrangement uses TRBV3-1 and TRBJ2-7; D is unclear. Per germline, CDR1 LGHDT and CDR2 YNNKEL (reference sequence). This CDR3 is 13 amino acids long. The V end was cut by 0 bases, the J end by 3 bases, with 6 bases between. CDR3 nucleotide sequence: TGTGCCAGCAGCCAAGATCGCCACTACGAGCAGTACTTC. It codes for CASSQDRHYEQYF.

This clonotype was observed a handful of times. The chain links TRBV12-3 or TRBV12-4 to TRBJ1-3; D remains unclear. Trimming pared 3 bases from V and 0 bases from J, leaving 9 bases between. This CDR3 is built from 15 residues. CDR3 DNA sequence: TGTGCCAGCAGTTTGAGGAGGATCTCTGGAAACACCATATATTTT. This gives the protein CASSLRRISGNTIYF.

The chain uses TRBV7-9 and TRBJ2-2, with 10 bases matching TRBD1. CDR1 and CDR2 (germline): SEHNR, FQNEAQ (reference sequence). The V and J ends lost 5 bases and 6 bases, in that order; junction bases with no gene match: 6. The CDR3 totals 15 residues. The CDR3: CASSVGQGFPGELFF. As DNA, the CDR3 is TGTGCCAGCAGCGTGGGACAGGGGTTCCCCGGGGAGCTGTTTTTT.

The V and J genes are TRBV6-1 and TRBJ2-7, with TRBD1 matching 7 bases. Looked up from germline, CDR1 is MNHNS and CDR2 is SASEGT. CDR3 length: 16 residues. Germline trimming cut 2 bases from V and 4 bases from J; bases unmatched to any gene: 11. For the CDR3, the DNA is TGTGCCAGCAGTGAAACAGGGGTTGGGCATTATTACGAGCAGTACTTC. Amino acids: CASSETGVGHYYEQYF.

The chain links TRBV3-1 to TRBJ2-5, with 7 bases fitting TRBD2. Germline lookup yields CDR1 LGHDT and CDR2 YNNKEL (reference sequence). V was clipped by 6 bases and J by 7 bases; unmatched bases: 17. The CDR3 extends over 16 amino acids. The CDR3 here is CASSSRLAEPRWTQYF. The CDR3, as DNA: TGTGCCAGCAGTTCTCGACTAGCCGAACCAAGATGGACCCAGTACTTC.

This CDR3 is CSPSWGQGLPMNTEAFF. The CDR3 nucleotides are TGCAGTCCATCTTGGGGACAGGGGTTACCAATGAACACTGAAGCTTTCTTT. The chain uses TRBV20-1 and TRBJ1-1; 10 bases match TRBD1. The CDR3 runs to 17 residues. Germline lookup yields CDR1 DFQATT and CDR2 SNEGSKA (reference sequence). V dropped 8 bases and J dropped 0; count of bases not matched to a gene: 15.